This TCR beta chain comes out of a study of cytomegalovirus exposure and HLA in healthy donors. Whole-study results and caveats: In vitro data verified a few CMV-associated chains as specific for CMV antigens.

V was trimmed by 7 bases and J by 0 bases, leaving 9 bases between them. In germline, CDR1 is SQVTM, CDR2 ANQGSEA. This CDR3 region has 12 residues. PCR involved 60 Vbeta and 13 Jbeta primers. In the original processing: In a later analysis, of some 80 million unique beta chains, roughly 11 million appeared in at least two donors. Assay used: immunoSEQ multiplex PCR; TCRdb lists only in-frame clones, some missing. V, J and clone size were drawn from that table, and D and trimming were deduced from the DNA. Of about 150,000 clones listed, 60% to 80% are singletons. In this sample, this clone turned up once. Its specificity is not known.

The TCR originated in a male donor in good health and CMV-seronegative. The specimen sequenced was PBMCs. The rearrangement links TRBV29-1 to TRBJ2-5; D may be TRBD2 (5 bases). CDR3 residues: CSAGLNQETQYF. Here the CDR3 DNA reads TGCAGCGCCGGACTGAACCAAGAGACCCAGTACTTC.